This TCR beta chain appears in the sequencing data of a study of blood T cell repertoires in COVID-19. Study overall: COVID-19 samples collected from the United States, Italy and Spain covered acute and convalescent phases.

Assay: immunoSEQ multiplex PCR; the TCRdb copy retains only in-frame clones and omits some. The data hold approximately 250,000 clones, with more than 75% observed a single time. The receptor was derived from a man between 40 and 49 years old with active or convalescent COVID-19. The sequenced sample consisted of peripheral blood.

CDR3 sequence: CASSLGTGDGYTF. The CDR3 DNA follows: TGCGCCAGCAGCCTAGGGACAGGGGACGGCTACACCTTC. The rearrangement links TRBV4-1 to TRBJ1-2, with 10 bases lining up with TRBD1. Germline lookup yields CDR1 MGHRA and CDR2 YSYEKL. V shed 4 bases and J 8 bases; nucleotides not matched to a gene: 4. The CDR3 is 13 residues long.